Only a few counts were recorded for the clone carrying this T cell receptor (beta chain). As yet, its antigen is unknown. The sample originates from a study of CD8 T cells in ankylosing spondylitis. Study results and limitations: The study identified a TCR beta motif of roughly eight highly homologous variants that appeared characteristic of ankylosing spondylitis blood. Earlier work had already found some motif variants in reactive arthritis synovial fluid and blood. Disease-linked clones were reportedly significantly enriched in matched ankylosing spondylitis synovial fluid. With a CD8+ phenotype, disease-linked clones were relatively rare in peripheral blood.

TCRdb re-derived calls from the 5' RACE reads in MiXCR, one entry per CDR3 protein. The sample has approximately 400,000 distinct CDR3 sequences; 17% are singletons. From germline, CDR1 is SNHLY and CDR2 FYNNEI. The CDR3 length is 16 residues. Unmatched junction bases numbered 13, after V lost 6 bases and J lost 5 bases. The sequenced sample was blood, either unsorted or a sorted T cell fraction (not recorded which). The clonotype originates from a male donor with ankylosing spondylitis. This rearrangement joins TRBV2 to TRBJ2-5, with 9 bases aligning to TRBD1. CDR3 nucleotide sequence: TGTGCCAGCAGGAGCCTTAGGACAGGGGCTGGGGAGACCCAGTACTTC. Its protein is CASRSLRTGAGETQYF.